What follows are 5 T cell receptor beta chains derived from one specimen sequenced in a study of Tregs in tolerant kidney transplant recipients. Clones were read by immunoSEQ multiplex PCR, and TCRdb kept only the in-frame ones, dropping some. The sample contains about 100,000 clones, nearly 90% of which appear only once. Sequencing used CD4+ T cells from blood, obtained before the transplant. These receptors originate from a human donor who received a combined kidney and bone marrow transplant.

This chain connects TRBV5-1 to TRBJ2-5, with D possibly TRBD2 on 6 matching bases. CDR3 length: 14 amino acids. Trimming removed 0 bases from V and 1 base from J, with 7 bases in between. Germline loops: CDR1 SGHRS, CDR2 YFSETQ. The DNA for the CDR3 is TGCGCCAGCAGCTTGGTCGGGGGCCAAGAGACCCAGTACTTC. This encodes CASSLVGGQETQYF.

The chain is built from TRBV27 and TRBJ2-7, with 7 bases aligning to TRBD1. This CDR3 has 14 residues. The germline gives CDR1 MNHEY, CDR2 SMNVEV (reference sequence). After removal of 4 bases from V and 1 base from J, the junction contained 4 bases not matched to a gene. CDR3 region: CASSYRTGSYEQYF. CDR3 DNA: TGTGCCAGCAGTTACCGGACAGGATCCTACGAGCAGTACTTC.

CDR3 sequence reads: CASSIGQPNTEAFF. In DNA, the CDR3 is TGTGCCAGCAGCATAGGACAGCCAAACACTGAAGCTTTCTTT. V gene TRBV11-2 combines with J gene TRBJ1-1; tentative D call: TRBD1 (6 bases). V lost 5 bases to trimming and J lost 2 bases, with 12 bases between them. Germline CDR1 and CDR2: SGHAT and FQNNGV. This CDR3 is built from 14 residues.

The J gene is TRBJ2-5, the V gene TRBV6-5; D possibly corresponds to TRBD2 (6 bases). The ends were cut back, 7 bases at V and 5 bases at J, with 14 bases in the middle. The CDR3 contains 13 residues. Germline V gene data show CDR1 as MNHEY and CDR2 as SVGAGI. The CDR3 here is CASKPNGGETQYF. The DNA for the CDR3 is TGTGCCAGCAAACCCAACGGAGGGGAGACCCAGTACTTC.

This clone was seen ten or more times. The chain carries TRBV27 and TRBJ1-2; maybe TRBD1 (5 bases). V was clipped by 7 bases and J by 4 bases, with 10 bases between them. The CDR3 consists of 12 residues. CDR1 MNHEY and CDR2 SMNVEV come from the germline V gene (reference sequence). CDR3 residues: CASMDTLYGYTF. In DNA form, the CDR3 reads TGTGCCAGCATGGACACTCTCTATGGCTACACCTTC.